The 29 T cell receptor beta chains given below trace back to one sample, sequenced in a study of human T cells and chemical hapten exposure. TCRdb independently ran MiXCR on the RACE reads; one entry per CDR3 protein. This sample yields some 400,000 distinct CDR3 sequences, of which 4.8% are seen a single time; around 2.3% belongs to the top ten. The time point: patch test 1, 2 weeks after DPC sensitization. Indicated treatment: therapeutic diphenylcyclopropenone sensitization with weekly scalp DPC. Sequenced here: whole blood, sampled in connection with sensitization to the hapten diphenylcyclopropenone (DPC). The receptor set was obtained from a woman between 45 and 65 years old with alopecia areata. Some clones in this sample may be carry-over from other donors' samples.

The J gene is TRBJ1-2, the V gene TRBV20-1; D not resolved. The CDR3 covers 15 residues. Germline CDR1 DFQATT, CDR2 SNEGSKA (reference sequence). Trimming shortened V by 2 bases and J by 2 bases, and 15 bases separated the two germline ends. CDR3: CSARLSDLSNYGYTF. The CDR3 nucleotides read TGCAGTGCTAGATTGTCAGACCTTTCCAACTATGGCTACACCTTC.

The rearrangement uses TRBV7-2 and TRBJ2-6; D gene unclear. With 5 bases removed from V and 2 bases from J, the gap between germline ends came to 13 bases. CDR1 SGHTA and CDR2 FQGNSA come from the germline V gene. This CDR3 spans 16 amino acids. CDR3 sequence reads: CASSPLWGTGANVLTF. CDR3 coding DNA: TGTGCCAGCAGCCCCCTCTGGGGTACTGGGGCCAACGTCCTGACTTTC.

In this sample, this clonotype turned up a few times. V is TRBV20-1 and J is TRBJ2-1; 13 bases line up with TRBD2. Germline CDR1 is DFQATT and CDR2 is SNEGSKA (reference sequence). The CDR3 is made up of 19 amino acids. V shed 3 bases, J shed 1 base, and the junction held 12 bases outside the gene matches. The CDR3: CSASMSGTSGATSYNEQFF. The CDR3 DNA reads as TGCAGTGCTAGTATGAGCGGGACTAGCGGGGCGACATCCTACAATGAGCAGTTCTTC.

This clonotype was found a few times. The chain recombines TRBV3-1 with TRBJ1-1, with D possibly being TRBD1 (5 bases). Germline V gives CDR1 LGHDT, CDR2 YNNKEL (reference sequence). V was cut by 0 bases and J by 9 bases, with 11 bases left in between. The CDR3 has 13 residues. The CDR3 protein is CASSQDSRVQAFF. The CDR3 DNA reads as TGTGCCAGCAGCCAAGATAGCAGGGTTCAAGCTTTCTTT.

The chain links TRBV7-2 to TRBJ1-2, with 7 bases matching TRBD1. CDR1 and CDR2 from the germline V gene are SGHTA and FQGNSA. Trimming at V came to 1 base and at J to 5 bases, leaving 10 bases not matched to a gene. The CDR3 length is 16 residues. The CDR3 DNA sequence: TGTGCCAGCAGCTTAGACGGGGACAGCCCCTATTATGGCTACACCTTC. Its translation: CASSLDGDSPYYGYTF.

This clonotype was seen ten or more times. V is TRBV19 and J is TRBJ2-1; TRBD1 or TRBD2 may be the D gene (5 bases each). The germline gives CDR1 LNHDA, CDR2 SQIVND (reference sequence). Trimming cost V 6 bases and J 8 bases, with 11 bases left between them. The CDR3 is made up of 12 amino acids. As DNA, the CDR3 is TGTGCCAGTAGCAACGGGGCCGATGAGCAGTTCTTC. Its protein product is CASSNGADEQFF.

This clonotype was counted between two and nine times. This chain links TRBV10-3 with TRBJ1-2; D is ambiguous. V lost 4 bases and J 3 bases, leaving 6 bases between the germline ends. Germline CDR1 and CDR2: ENHRY and SYGVKD. The CDR3 sequence is 12 residues long. The CDR3 region has the DNA TGTGCCATCAGTGGGGTGGACTATGGCTACACCTTC. Residues: CAISGVDYGYTF.

The chain uses TRBV7-9 and TRBJ2-3; maybe TRBD1 (5 bases). The CDR3 totals 14 residues. Germline V gene sequence: CDR1 SEHNR, CDR2 FQNEAQ (reference sequence). Between the trimmed V and J ends, which lost 5 bases and 4 bases, there was a span of 13 bases. CDR3: CASSPASRADTQYF. The CDR3 DNA reads TGTGCCAGCAGCCCGGCCTCCAGGGCAGATACGCAGTATTTT.

This clonotype was recorded many times. The rearrangement uses TRBV12-5 and TRBJ1-1; D is ambiguous. CDR3 length: 13 residues. Trimming pared 1 base from V and 3 bases from J, leaving 6 bases between. Germline V gene lookup returns CDR1 LGHNT and CDR2 FRNRAP. Here the CDR3 reads CASGLDPDTEAFF. DNA for the CDR3: TGTGCTAGTGGTTTGGACCCGGACACTGAAGCTTTCTTT.

In DNA, the CDR3 is TGTGCCAGCAGCCCTAGTTGGGGGGAGCAGTACTTC. Translated: CASSPSWGEQYF. The V gene is TRBV12-3 or TRBV12-4, the J gene TRBJ2-7, with D possibly being TRBD1 or TRBD2 (5 bases each). CDR3 length: 12 residues. The V and J ends lost 6 bases and 7 bases respectively, with 13 bases between them.

This clonotype has ten or more counts. CDR3 DNA sequence: TGCAGTGCTAGTACCGCGATATCCTCCTATAATTCACCCCTCCACTTT. Translating it yields CSASTAISSYNSPLHF. The chain joins TRBV20-1 to TRBJ1-6; D is unclear. The V and J ends lost 3 bases and 0 bases respectively, with 12 bases between them. The CDR3 totals 16 residues. Looked up from germline, CDR1 is DFQATT and CDR2 is SNEGSKA (reference sequence).

The J gene is TRBJ2-3, the V gene TRBV7-2; D is uncertain. V lost 0 bases and J lost 3, with 10 bases in between. Per the germline V gene, CDR1 is SGHTA and CDR2 is FQGNSA. The CDR3 is 15 residues long. Written as DNA, the CDR3 is TGTGCCAGCAGCTTAGCACAGTGGCCGACAGATACGCAGTATTTT. Translated, it gives CASSLAQWPTDTQYF.

This clonotype was seen many times. The V call is TRBV5-1, the J call TRBJ1-4; D unresolved. CDR1 is SGHRS and CDR2 is YFSETQ in the germline V gene. V gave up 2 bases and J gave up 0 bases, with 11 bases separating them. This CDR3 contains 16 residues. CDR3 nucleotides: TGCGCCAGCAGCTTACAATCCCCTGCAACTAATGAAAAACTGTTTTTT. Encoded protein: CASSLQSPATNEKLFF.

This clonotype occurred many times. This sequence joins TRBV6-5 and TRBJ2-7, with 12 bases fitting TRBD1. Germline-derived CDR1 and CDR2 are MNHEY and SVGAGI. Losses at the gene ends were 2 bases for V and 3 bases for J; bases not matched to a gene: 2. CDR3 length: 15 residues. CDR3: CASSYGTGGSYEQYF. In nucleotides, the CDR3 is TGTGCCAGCAGTTACGGGACAGGGGGCAGCTACGAGCAGTACTTC.

This clonotype was seen ten or more times. V is TRBV7-2 and J is TRBJ2-4; 7 positions agree with TRBD1. Germline lookup yields CDR1 SGHTA and CDR2 FQGNSA. The CDR3 contains 14 residues. V lost 4 bases, J lost 6 bases, and 6 bases stayed unmatched. The CDR3 nucleotides read TGTGCCAGCAGCTCCCGTGAGGGGGCAAACATTCAGTACTTC. Protein product: CASSSREGANIQYF.

The chain uses TRBV4-1 and TRBJ2-1; 9 nucleotides align to TRBD2. This CDR3 has 15 amino acids. Germline-derived CDR1 and CDR2 are MGHRA and YSYEKL. J gave up 1 base and V 6 bases, and 4 bases lay outside the gene matches. CDR3 sequence: CASSRGGESYNEQFF. DNA of the CDR3: TGCGCCAGCAGTCGCGGGGGGGAATCCTACAATGAGCAGTTCTTC.

This clonotype was observed many times. The J gene is TRBJ2-7, the V gene TRBV29-1; 7 bases fit TRBD1. There are 16 residues in the CDR3. CDR1 SQVTM and CDR2 ANQGSEA come from the germline V gene. V lost 6 bases and J lost 0; bases outside the gene matches: 14. The DNA of the CDR3 is TGCAGCGTCTCCTCCCCCGGACAGGCCCACTCCTACGAGCAGTACTTC. The encoded protein is CSVSSPGQAHSYEQYF.

This clonotype was counted only a few times. J is TRBJ2-7 and V is TRBV6-5, with D possibly matching TRBD2 (5 bases). Germline CDR1 is MNHEY and CDR2 is SVGAGI. The CDR3 has 11 residues. V lost 2 bases and J lost 11, with 10 bases in between. The CDR3 loop reads CASSYGSVEYF. The CDR3, as DNA: TGTGCCAGCAGTTACGGTAGCGTGGAGTACTTC.

This clonotype was picked up many times. The CDR3 reads CASAPSLFEGKFYNEQFF. The CDR3 DNA follows: TGTGCCAGCGCCCCCTCCCTTTTTGAAGGAAAGTTCTACAATGAGCAGTTCTTC. The V call is TRBV9, the J call TRBJ2-1; the D is unclear. CDR1 is SGDLS and CDR2 is YYNGEE in the germline V gene. There are 18 residues in the CDR3. V was trimmed by 7 bases and J by 3 bases, leaving 26 bases between them.

In its sample, this clonotype was seen a few times. V and J are TRBV5-4 and TRBJ1-4, with a possible D match to TRBD1 (6 bases). Germline CDR1 SGHNT, CDR2 YYREEE (reference sequence). The CDR3 covers 13 residues. V lost 6 bases and J 5 bases, leaving 11 bases between the germline ends. The CDR3 protein is CASTGGRNEKLFF. The CDR3, as DNA: TGTGCCAGCACCGGGGGCAGGAATGAAAAACTGTTTTTT.

This clonotype appeared a few times. The chain couples TRBV7-2 to TRBJ1-1; D unresolved. Germline CDR1 and CDR2: SGHTA and FQGNSA. Trimming removed 1 base at V and 4 bases at J, with 10 bases between. This CDR3 has 14 amino acids. The CDR3 DNA sequence: TGTGCCAGCAGCTTAGGGTCGGGGTTCACTGAAGCTTTCTTT. This translates into CASSLGSGFTEAFF.

This clonotype was seen many times. The CDR3 DNA reads as TGTGCCAGCAGTGAGGGAACCGGGGAGCTGTTTTTT. It translates to CASSEGTGELFF. The chain combines TRBV2 with TRBJ2-2; D uncertain. The CDR3 contains 12 residues. Trimming stripped 3 bases from V and 5 bases from J, with 4 bases between. From germline, CDR1 is SNHLY and CDR2 FYNNEI.

Only a few counts were recorded for this clonotype. The chain combines TRBV7-9 with TRBJ1-5; D gene ambiguous. The CDR3 has 13 amino acids. V shed 4 bases and J shed 7 bases, with 11 bases lying between them. Germline CDR1 reads SEHNR; CDR2 reads FQNEAQ (reference sequence). Here the CDR3 reads CASSSMGDQPQHF. CDR3 sequence (DNA): TGTGCCAGCAGCTCTATGGGAGACCAGCCCCAGCATTTT. Full variable domain (missing parts from reference TRBV7-9 and TRBJ1-5): DTGVSQNPRHKITKRGQNVTFRCDPISEHNRLYWYRQTLGQGPEFLTYFQNEAQLEKSRLLSDRFSAERPKGSFSTLEIQRTEQGDSAMYLCASSSMGDQPQHFGDGTRLSIL.

Concerning this clonotype itself: A read error is possible here, since a much larger clone lies one base away. This chain connects TRBV24-1 to TRBJ2-3; 12 nucleotides line up with TRBD1. The CDR3 covers 16 residues. Per the germline V gene, CDR1 is KGHDR and CDR2 is SFDVKD. For the CDR3, the DNA is TGTGCCAACAGTGACTCCGGGACAGGGGGCGGAGATACGCAGTATTTT. As protein: CANSDSGTGGGDTQYF.

This chain uses TRBV7-3 with TRBJ2-7; D call uncertain. V was clipped by 0 bases and J by 5 bases, with 8 bases between them. This CDR3 spans 13 amino acids. CDR1 SGHTA and CDR2 FQGTGA come from the germline V gene. The CDR3 here is CASSLTMFHEQYF. Here the CDR3 DNA reads TGTGCCAGCAGCTTAACTATGTTCCACGAGCAGTACTTC.

The CDR3 reads CASRAGGSSYEKLFF. As DNA, the CDR3 is TGTGCCAGCAGAGCAGGGGGCTCGAGTTATGAAAAACTGTTTTTT. V and J are TRBV12-3 or TRBV12-4 and TRBJ1-4; the match to TRBD1 covers 8 bases. V dropped 6 bases and J dropped 6; count of bases not matched to a gene: 9. The CDR3 has 15 amino acids.

This rearrangement joins TRBV27 to TRBJ1-5; D is ambiguous. This CDR3 contains 15 residues. V lost 2 bases and J lost 1, with 9 bases in between. Germline loops: CDR1 MNHEY, CDR2 SMNVEV (reference sequence). The CDR3 reads CASSLDGLSNQPQHF. CDR3 nucleotides: TGTGCCAGCAGTTTAGACGGGTTAAGCAATCAGCCCCAGCATTTT.

This clonotype was counted ten times or more. V gene TRBV6-6 combines with J gene TRBJ2-2; D unresolved. This CDR3 is 14 amino acids long. V gave up 2 bases and J gave up 3 bases, with 7 bases separating them. In germline, CDR1 is MNHNY, CDR2 SVGAGI (reference sequence). The CDR3 sequence: CASSYTEYTGELFF. In DNA form, the CDR3 reads TGTGCCAGCAGTTACACCGAGTACACCGGGGAGCTGTTTTTT.

The rearrangement uses TRBV6-5 and TRBJ1-2; 8 bases are shared with TRBD1. Germline V CDR1 and CDR2: MNHEY, SVGAGI. This CDR3 comprises 15 residues. Trimming cost V 2 bases and J 6 bases; bases outside gene matches: 8. The CDR3 loop is CASSYNAGGFNGYTF. The CDR3 DNA sequence: TGTGCCAGCAGTTACAACGCAGGGGGCTTCAATGGCTACACCTTC.